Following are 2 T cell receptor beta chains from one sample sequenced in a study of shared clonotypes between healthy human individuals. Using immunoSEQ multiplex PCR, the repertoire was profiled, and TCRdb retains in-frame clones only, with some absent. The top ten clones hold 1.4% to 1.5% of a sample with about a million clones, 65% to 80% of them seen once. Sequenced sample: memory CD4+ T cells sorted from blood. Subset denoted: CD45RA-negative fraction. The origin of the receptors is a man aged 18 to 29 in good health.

CDR3 sequence (DNA): TGTGCCAGCAGCAGAACAGGGGGCTCGTACGAGCAGTACTTC. It encodes CASSRTGGSYEQYF. The chain couples TRBV9 to TRBJ2-7; 9 bases match TRBD1. This CDR3 has 14 residues. The trim removed 4 bases at V and 4 bases at J, leaving 6 bases unmatched. The germline CDR1 and CDR2 sequences are SGDLS and YYNGEE.

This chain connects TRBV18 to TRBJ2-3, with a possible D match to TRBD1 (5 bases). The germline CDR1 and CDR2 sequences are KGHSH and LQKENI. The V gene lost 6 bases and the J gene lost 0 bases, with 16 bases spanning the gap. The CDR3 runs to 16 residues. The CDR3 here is CASSTPGKSSTDTQYF. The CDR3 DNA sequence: TGTGCCAGCTCGACCCCAGGGAAGTCTAGCACAGATACGCAGTATTTT.